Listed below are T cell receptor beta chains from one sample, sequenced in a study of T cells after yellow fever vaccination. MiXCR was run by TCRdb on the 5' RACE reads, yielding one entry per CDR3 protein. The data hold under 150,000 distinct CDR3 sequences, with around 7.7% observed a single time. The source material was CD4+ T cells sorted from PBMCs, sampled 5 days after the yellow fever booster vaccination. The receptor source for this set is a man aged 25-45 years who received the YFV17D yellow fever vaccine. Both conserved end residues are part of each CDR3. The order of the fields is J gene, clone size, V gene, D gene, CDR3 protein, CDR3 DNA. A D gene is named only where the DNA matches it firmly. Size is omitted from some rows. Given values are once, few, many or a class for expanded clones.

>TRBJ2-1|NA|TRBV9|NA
CASSPGAGTYNEQLF
TGTGCCAGCAGCCCAGGGGCGGGAACCTACAATGAGCAGTTATTC
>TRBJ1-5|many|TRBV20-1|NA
CSALDSSANQPQHF
TGCAGTGCTCTCGACAGCTCAGCGAATCAGCCCCAGCATTTT
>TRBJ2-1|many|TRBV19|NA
CASSKVANEQFF
TGTGCCAGTAGTAAAGTAGCAAATGAGCAGTTCTTC
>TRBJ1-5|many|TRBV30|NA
CAWSVLNEDQPQHF
TGTGCCTGGAGTGTACTTAACGAAGATCAGCCCCAGCATTTT
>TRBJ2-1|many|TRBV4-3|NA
CASSSVGNRVTNEQFF
TGCGCCAGCAGCTCCGTAGGCAATCGCGTCACCAATGAGCAGTTCTTC
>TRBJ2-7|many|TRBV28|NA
CASTLLQGQGEQYF
TGTGCCAGCACCCTCCTTCAGGGGCAAGGCGAGCAGTACTTC
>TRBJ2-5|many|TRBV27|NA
CASSPIEYQETQYF
TGTGCCAGCAGTCCTATCGAGTACCAAGAGACCCAGTACTTC
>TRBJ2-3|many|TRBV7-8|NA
CASSAARDTQYF
TGTGCCAGCAGCGCCGCTAGAGATACGCAGTATTTT
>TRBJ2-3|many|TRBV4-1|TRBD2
CASSQREPSTDTQYF
TGCGCCAGCAGCCAGCGGGAGCCGAGCACAGATACGCAGTATTTT
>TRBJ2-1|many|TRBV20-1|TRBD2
CSAITGLATYNEQFF
TGCAGTGCTATCACGGGACTAGCGACCTACAATGAGCAGTTCTTC
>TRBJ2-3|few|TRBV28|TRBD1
CASSLLGTGTDTQYF
TGTGCCAGCAGTTTACTTGGGACAGGCACAGATACGCAGTATTTT
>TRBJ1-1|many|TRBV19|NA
CASTVDGNFNTEAFF
TGTGCCAGTACCGTGGACGGAAACTTTAACACTGAAGCTTTCTTT
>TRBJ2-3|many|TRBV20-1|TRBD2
CSATLAGGSTDTQYF
TGCAGTGCTACCCTAGCGGGAGGGTCCACAGATACGCAGTATTTT
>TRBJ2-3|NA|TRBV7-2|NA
CASSLALLRTDTQYF
TGTGCCAGCAGCTTAGCGTTGCTTCGCACAGATACGCAGTATTTT
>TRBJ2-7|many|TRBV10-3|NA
CASRQDLEQYF
TGTGCCTCCCGACAGGATCTCGAGCAGTACTTC
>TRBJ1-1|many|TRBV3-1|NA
CASSQTVEKAFF
TGTGCCAGCAGCCAAACTGTAGAAAAAGCTTTCTTT
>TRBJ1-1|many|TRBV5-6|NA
CASSLGGDGEAFF
TGTGCCAGCAGCTTAGGGGGAGACGGCGAAGCTTTCTTT
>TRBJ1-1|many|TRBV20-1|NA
CSARAGHGNTEAFF
TGCAGTGCCCGCGCGGGACACGGGAACACTGAAGCTTTCTTT
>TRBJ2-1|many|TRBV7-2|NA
CASSPVGVGEQFF
TGTGCCAGCAGTCCGGTCGGGGTTGGTGAGCAGTTCTTC
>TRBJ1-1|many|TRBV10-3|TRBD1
CAIRATGENTEAFF
TGTGCCATCAGAGCGACAGGGGAGAACACTGAAGCTTTCTTT
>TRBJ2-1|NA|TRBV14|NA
CASSPRGVEQFF
TGTGCCAGCAGCCCGAGGGGGGTTGAGCAGTTCTTC
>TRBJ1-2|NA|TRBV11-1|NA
CASTRGPSSSYTF
TGTGCCAGCACCAGAGGACCTTCATCTAGCTACACCTTC
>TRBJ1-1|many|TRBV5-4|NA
CASSPESRGTEAFF
TGTGCCAGCAGTCCGGAGTCCCGTGGTACTGAAGCTTTCTTT
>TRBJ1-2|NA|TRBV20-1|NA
CSAKSRAGRPPNYGYTF
TGCAGTGCCAAAAGCCGGGCAGGACGGCCTCCTAACTATGGCTACACCTTC
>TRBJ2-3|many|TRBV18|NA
CASSPRSGVRVTDTQYF
TGTGCCAGCTCACCACGATCGGGGGTGAGAGTCACAGATACGCAGTATTTT
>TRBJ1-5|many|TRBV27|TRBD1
CASRPQGAYQPQHF
TGTGCCAGCAGACCGCAGGGGGCCTATCAGCCCCAGCATTTT